This T cell receptor (beta chain) was observed in a study of blood T cell repertoires in COVID-19. V was pared by 2 bases and J by 3 bases, with 13 bases between. This CDR3 is 15 amino acids long. Germline loops: CDR1 WSHSY, CDR2 SAAADI. The table came from immunoSEQ multiplex PCR; TCRdb's copy has only in-frame clones and leaves some out. Of a few hundred thousand clones in the sample, 80% to 90% were seen once. This chain connects TRBV10-2 to TRBJ1-2; D might be TRBD1 (6 bases). The sample taken for sequencing was PBMCs or T cells enriched from blood (not recorded which). This clonotype was sampled from a woman aged 55-69 years who had recovered from COVID-19. CDR3 sequence (DNA): TGCGCCAGCAGTGAGAGGGGGGGGGAGGACTATGGCTACACCTTC. It yields the protein CASSERGGEDYGYTF.